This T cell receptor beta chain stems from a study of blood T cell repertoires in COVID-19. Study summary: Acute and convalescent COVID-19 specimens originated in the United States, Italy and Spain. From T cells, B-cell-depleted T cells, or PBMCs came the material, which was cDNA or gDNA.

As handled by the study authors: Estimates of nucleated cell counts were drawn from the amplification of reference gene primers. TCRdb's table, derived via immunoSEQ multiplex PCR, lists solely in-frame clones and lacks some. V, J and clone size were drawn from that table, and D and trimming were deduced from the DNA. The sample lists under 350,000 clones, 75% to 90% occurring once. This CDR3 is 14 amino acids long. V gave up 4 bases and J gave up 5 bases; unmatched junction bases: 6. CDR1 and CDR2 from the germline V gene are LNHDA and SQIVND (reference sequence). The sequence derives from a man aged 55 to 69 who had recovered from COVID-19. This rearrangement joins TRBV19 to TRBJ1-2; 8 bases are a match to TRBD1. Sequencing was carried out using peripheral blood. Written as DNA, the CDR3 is TGTGCCAGTAGTAGAGACAGGGGCTCGTATGGCTACACCTTC. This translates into CASSRDRGSYGYTF.